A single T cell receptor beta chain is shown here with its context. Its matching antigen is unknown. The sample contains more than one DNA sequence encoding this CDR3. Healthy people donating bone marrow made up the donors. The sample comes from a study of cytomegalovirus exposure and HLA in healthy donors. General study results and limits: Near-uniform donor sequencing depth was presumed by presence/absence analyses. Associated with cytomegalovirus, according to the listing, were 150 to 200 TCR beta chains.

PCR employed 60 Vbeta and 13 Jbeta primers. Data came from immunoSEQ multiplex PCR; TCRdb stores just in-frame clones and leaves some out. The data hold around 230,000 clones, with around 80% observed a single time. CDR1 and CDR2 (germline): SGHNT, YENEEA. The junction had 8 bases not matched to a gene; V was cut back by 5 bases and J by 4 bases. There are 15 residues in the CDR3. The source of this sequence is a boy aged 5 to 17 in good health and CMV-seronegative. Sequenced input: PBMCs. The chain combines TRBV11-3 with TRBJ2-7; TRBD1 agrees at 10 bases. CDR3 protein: CASSPGQGGWYEQYF. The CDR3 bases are TGTGCCAGCAGCCCCGGACAGGGGGGGTGGTACGAGCAGTACTTC.